What follows are 31 T cell receptor beta chains derived from one specimen sequenced in a study of glioma-infiltrating T cells. TCR alpha and beta CDR3 regions were amplified from RNA using iRepertoire nested multiplex PCR. TCRdb called the multiplex PCR reads again in MiXCR, with one record for every CDR3 protein. The sample gives under 200,000 distinct CDR3 sequences, about 47% of which show up once; around 4.9% is in the top ten. Sequencing was carried out using glioma tissue, nonneoplastic brain tissue, or PBMCs (not recorded which). The source of these receptors is a human donor with low-grade glioma or glioblastoma, undergoing nonglioma brain surgery, or in good health (not recorded which).

This clonotype showed up just a few times. The chain has TRBV19 and TRBJ1-1, with D unresolved. With 0 bases removed from V and 8 bases from J, the gap between germline ends came to 10 bases. Germline loops: CDR1 LNHDA, CDR2 SQIVND (reference sequence). The CDR3 spans 13 residues. The CDR3 bases are TGTGCCAGTAGTATAGATTTCGCCAGAGAAGCTTTCTTT. Translating it yields CASSIDFAREAFF.

The chain uses TRBV10-3 and TRBJ1-4, with D unclear. Trimming took off 2 bases at V and 5 bases at J, with 6 bases between the two ends. This CDR3 has 13 residues. CDR1 is ENHRY, CDR2 SYGVKD, per germline. CDR3 DNA sequence: TGTGCCATCAGTGAGCGGCGGAATGAAAAACTGTTTTTT. As protein: CAISERRNEKLFF.

Regarding this clonotype: This may arise from a read error, as a much more abundant clone is one base away. The chain carries TRBV10-3 and TRBJ2-3, with D uncertain. The CDR3 runs to 15 residues. V was clipped by 1 base and J by 3 bases, with 11 bases between them. Germline assignment: CDR1 ENHRY and CDR2 SYGVKD. CDR3 residues: CAISEFRENTDTQYF. The CDR3 region has the DNA TGTGCCATCAGTGAGTTTAGGGAAAATACAGATACGCAGTATTTT.

This clonotype has just one count. Just one base apart from a much larger clone, this may be a read error. The chain links TRBV3-1 to TRBJ1-5; no clear D gene. This CDR3 has 14 amino acids. Germline CDR1 reads LGHDT; CDR2 reads YNNKEL (reference sequence). The CDR3 loop reads CASRQDVRFQPQHF. The CDR3 nucleotides are TGTGCCAGCAGACAAGATGTGAGGTTTCAGCCCCAGCATTTT. Filled out from reference TRBV3-1 and TRBJ1-5, the complete variable domain reads DTAVSQTPKYLVTQMGNDKSIKCEQNLGHDTMYWYKQDSKKFLKIMFSYNNKELIINETVPNRFSPKSPDKAHLNLHINSLELGDSAVYFCASRQDVRFQPQHFGDGTRLSIL.

This clonotype was counted between two and nine times. This may be a read error, as it is one base from a much larger clone. The V gene is TRBV19, the J gene TRBJ2-1; D uncertain. This CDR3 is 11 amino acids long. CDR1 and CDR2 from the germline V gene are LNHDA and SQIVND (reference sequence). CDR3 nucleotide sequence: TGTGACAGTAGTAGGAACAATGAGCAGTTCTTC. Protein sequence: CDSSRNNEQFF.

This clonotype occurred many times. The V and J genes are TRBV20-1 and TRBJ2-7; possible D gene TRBD1, 5 bases. The CDR3 consists of 13 residues. The V end lost 3 bases, the J end lost 1 base, and 10 bases lay between the germline ends. Germline V gives CDR1 DFQATT, CDR2 SNEGSKA (reference sequence). The CDR3 loop is CSASTDRSYEQYF. The CDR3, as DNA: TGCAGTGCTAGCACAGACAGATCCTACGAGCAGTACTTC.

This clonotype was seen a few times. The J gene is TRBJ2-2, the V gene TRBV3-1, with D perhaps TRBD2 (6 bases). Germline CDR1 reads LGHDT; CDR2 reads YNNKEL (reference sequence). This CDR3 contains 15 residues. V was cut by 1 base and J by 3 bases, with 9 bases left in between. The CDR3 nucleotides are TGTGCCAGCAGCCAAGTTTTAGCGGACACCGGGGAGCTGTTTTTT. This encodes CASSQVLADTGELFF.

Worth noting for this clonotype: One base away lies a much larger clone, so this may be a sequencing read error. The rearrangement joins TRBV2 to TRBJ1-5; possibly TRBD1 for D (6 bases). CDR3 length: 13 amino acids. Germline V gene data show CDR1 as SNHLY and CDR2 as FYNNEI. CDR3 nucleotides: TGTGCCAGCAGTCAGGGGCGAGGACAGCCCCAGAATTTT. This sequence encodes CASSQGRGQPQNF.

The rearrangement joins TRBV28 to TRBJ2-7; D remains ambiguous. CDR1 MDHEN and CDR2 SYDVKM come from the germline V gene. The CDR3 length is 11 residues. With 4 bases removed from V and 6 bases from J, the gap between germline ends came to 7 bases. CDR3 DNA: TGTGCCAGCAGTTCACGGATCGAGCAGTACTTC. This translates into CASSSRIEQYF.

This clonotype was recorded many times. CDR3 nucleotide sequence: TGCAGTGCGGGGCCGAGCCGGGACTTAAACACAGATACGCAGTATTTT. Encoded protein: CSAGPSRDLNTDTQYF. The chain carries TRBV20-1 and TRBJ2-3, with D perhaps matching TRBD2 (6 bases). The CDR3 spans 16 residues. Germline V lookup: CDR1 DFQATT, CDR2 SNEGSKA (reference sequence). V dropped 6 bases and J dropped 2 bases, with 21 bases sitting between them.

The chain is built from TRBV14 and TRBJ2-1; 7 bases agree with TRBD1. The CDR3 runs to 17 residues. With V trimmed by 4 bases and J by 7 bases, 16 bases remained unmatched. From germline, CDR1 is SGHDN and CDR2 FVKESK. CDR3 sequence reads: CASSRYRSETGKNEQFF. For the CDR3, the DNA is TGTGCCAGCAGCCGATACCGCTCCGAGACAGGGAAGAATGAGCAGTTCTTC.

About this clonotype: A much larger clone lies one base from this, so it may be a read error. The rearrangement joins TRBV28 to TRBJ2-7; D unresolved. Germline CDR1 MDHEN, CDR2 SYDVKM. CDR3 length equals 16 residues. Between the trimmed V and J ends, which lost 6 bases and 3 bases, there was a span of 21 bases. CDR3 sequence reads: CASRRLNFRRGYEQYF. The CDR3 bases are TGTGCCAGCAGACGACTGAACTTCCGACGAGGCTACGAGCAGTACTTC. Using reference TRBV28 and TRBJ2-7 for the parts outside the CDR3, the full variable domain is DVKVTQSSRYLVKRTGEKVFLECVQDMDHENMFWYRQDPGLGLRLIYFSYDVKMKEKGDIPEGYSVSREKKERFSLILESASTNQTSMYLCASRRLNFRRGYEQYFGPGTRLTVT.

Points on this clonotype: A much larger clone differs by one base, so this may be a read error. The V call is TRBV28, the J call TRBJ1-1; D possibly corresponds to TRBD1 (5 bases). V was clipped by 5 bases and J by 4 bases, with 23 bases between them. The CDR3 extends over 17 amino acids. Germline assignment: CDR1 MDHEN and CDR2 SYDVKM. CDR3 coding DNA: TGTGCCAGCAGTCTGCCCATCAGCGGGGCGCAGGGCACTGAAGCTTTCTTT. It yields the protein CASSLPISGAQGTEAFF.

The gene calls are TRBV10-3 and TRBJ2-1; D may be TRBD2 (5 bases). The germline V and J ends were trimmed by 4 bases and 0 bases, with 16 bases remaining between them. CDR1 and CDR2 (germline): ENHRY, SYGVKD. The CDR3 is 17 amino acids. Here the CDR3 reads CAISGSPAAISYNEQFF. The DNA for the CDR3 is TGTGCCATCAGTGGGTCCCCAGCGGCCATCTCCTACAATGAGCAGTTCTTC.

In its sample, this clonotype was seen many times. V usage is TRBV20-1 and J usage is TRBJ2-2; D uncertain. The germline gives CDR1 DFQATT, CDR2 SNEGSKA (reference sequence). V gave up 5 bases and J gave up 4 bases, with 14 bases separating them. This CDR3 has 14 residues. The CDR3 nucleotides read TGCAGTGCTGCACCTGAGGTGTTCACCGGGGAGCTGTTTTTT. Translated: CSAAPEVFTGELFF.

The rearrangement links TRBV19 to TRBJ1-5; D is unresolved. CDR1 is LNHDA, CDR2 SQIVND, per germline (reference sequence). V lost 10 bases and J lost 0, with 13 bases in between. The CDR3 is made up of 14 amino acids. CDR3 nucleotide sequence: TGTGCCACCAACTTGGGGAATAGCAATCAGCCCCAGCATTTT. Translation gives CATNLGNSNQPQHF.

The V gene is TRBV13, the J gene TRBJ2-7; 11 bases line up with TRBD1. V was pared by 5 bases and J by 2 bases, with 5 bases of the junction left unmatched. The CDR3 is 15 amino acids. Germline V lookup: CDR1 PRHDT, CDR2 FYEKMQ (reference sequence). The CDR3 protein is CASSPRGQGAYEQYF. DNA for the CDR3: TGTGCCAGCAGCCCCCGGGGACAGGGGGCCTACGAGCAGTACTTC. The whole variable domain, filled in from reference TRBV13 and TRBJ2-7, reads AAGVIQSPRHLIKEKRETATLKCYPIPRHDTVYWYQQGPGQDPQFLISFYEKMQSDKGSIPDRFSAQQFSDYHSELNMSSLELGDSALYFCASSPRGQGAYEQYFGPGTRLTVT.

J is TRBJ2-3 and V is TRBV7-9; D perhaps matches TRBD1 (6 bases). CDR1 SEHNR and CDR2 FQNEAQ come from the germline V gene (reference sequence). Trimming stripped 7 bases from V and 2 bases from J, with 13 bases between. This CDR3 spans 14 amino acids. The CDR3 DNA reads as TGTGCCAGCACCACAGGGCAGGACACAGATACGCAGTATTTT. This encodes CASTTGQDTDTQYF.

The sample holds many counts of this clonotype. J is TRBJ1-2 and V is TRBV28, with 7 bases lining up with TRBD1. Trimming removed 6 bases from V and 6 bases from J; junction bases left unmatched: 7. This CDR3 contains 13 residues. Germline loops: CDR1 MDHEN, CDR2 SYDVKM. CDR3 loop: CASSPVGGNGYTF. CDR3 in DNA: TGTGCCAGCAGCCCTGTAGGGGGCAATGGCTACACCTTC.

Points on this clonotype: This sequence may be a read error, since a much larger clone differs from it by one base. The chain joins TRBV7-9 to TRBJ2-1; no definite D call. Germline lookup yields CDR1 SEHNR and CDR2 FQNEAQ (reference sequence). Trimming cost V 4 bases and J 3 bases, with 16 bases left between them. This CDR3 region has 16 residues. This CDR3 is CASSSGWSQIYNEQFF. CDR3 bases: TGTGCCAGCAGCTCCGGTTGGTCACAGATCTACAATGAGCAGTTCTTC.

A note on this clonotype: Germline and junction disagree at one end, which may indicate a read error. This rearrangement joins TRBV6-2 or TRBV6-3 to TRBJ2-3; no reliable D call. This CDR3 is built from 11 residues. Germline V gene lookup returns CDR1 MNHEY and CDR2 SVGEGT. The CDR3 reads CASSYKDKQYF. CDR3 nucleotides: TGTGCCAGCAGTTACAAAGATAAGCAGTATTTT.

This clonotype came up a few times. The rearrangement links TRBV2 to TRBJ2-1, with 14 positions matching TRBD2. The CDR3 extends over 17 amino acids. Germline V CDR1 and CDR2: SNHLY, FYNNEI. With 6 bases clipped from V and 2 bases from J, the junction kept 6 bases outside the gene matches. DNA for the CDR3: TGTGCCAGCAGCCGGACTAGCGGGAGGACACCCTACAATGAGCAGTTCTTC. Its translation is CASSRTSGRTPYNEQFF. Supplemented by reference TRBV2 and TRBJ2-1, the full variable domain reads EPEVTQTPSHQVTQMGQEVILRCVPISNHLYFYWYRQILGQKVEFLVSFYNNEISEKSEIFDDQFSVERPDGSNFTLKIRSTKLEDSAMYFCASSRTSGRTPYNEQFFGPGTRLTVL.

This clonotype was counted many times. This rearrangement joins TRBV28 to TRBJ2-7, with 9 bases lining up with TRBD1. This CDR3 comprises 15 residues. Germline CDR1 MDHEN, CDR2 SYDVKM. With 6 bases clipped from V and 0 bases from J, the junction kept 6 bases outside the gene matches. CDR3 nucleotides: TGTGCCAGCAGGGGGGACAGGGCCTACTCCTACGAGCAGTACTTC. It encodes CASRGDRAYSYEQYF. Looking up the rest from reference TRBV28 and TRBJ2-7 gives the full variable domain: DVKVTQSSRYLVKRTGEKVFLECVQDMDHENMFWYRQDPGLGLRLIYFSYDVKMKEKGDIPEGYSVSREKKERFSLILESASTNQTSMYLCASRGDRAYSYEQYFGPGTRLTVT.

To note about this clonotype: A much larger clonotype is one base distant, so this may be a read error. This sequence joins TRBV12-3 or TRBV12-4 and TRBJ1-1; D is possibly TRBD1 (6 bases). The CDR3 covers 14 residues. V shed 5 bases and J shed 0 bases, with 10 bases lying between them. In nucleotides, the CDR3 is TGTGCCAGCAGTGCGGGACATTTGAACACTGAAGCTTTCTTT. Its protein is CASSAGHLNTEAFF.

The genes are TRBV11-3 and TRBJ2-1; 8 bases map to TRBD2. Germline loops: CDR1 SGHNT, CDR2 YENEEA. The CDR3 is 18 residues long. J gave up 4 bases and V 6 bases, and 17 bases lay outside the gene matches. In DNA form, the CDR3 reads TGTGCCAGCAGGTCCATAGCGGGGAGGTCCACCTTGTACAATGAGCAGTTCTTC. Protein product: CASRSIAGRSTLYNEQFF.

The chain is built from TRBV28 and TRBJ2-7, with 7 bases that match TRBD2. Looked up from germline, CDR1 is MDHEN and CDR2 is SYDVKM. CDR3 length: 12 residues. In DNA, the CDR3 is TGTGCTACGAGCGGGGATCGGAATGAGCAGTACTTC. It specifies CATSGDRNEQYF.

This clonotype came up a few times. The genes are TRBV5-1 and TRBJ2-3; the D gene could be TRBD1 or TRBD2 (5 bases each). V gave up 4 bases and J gave up 1 base, with 13 bases separating them. Germline CDR1 and CDR2: SGHRS and YFSETQ. The CDR3 covers 15 residues. The CDR3 protein is CASSPRGAGTDTQYF. The CDR3 DNA follows: TGCGCCAGCAGCCCCCGAGGGGCAGGCACAGATACGCAGTATTTT.

Note on this clonotype: One junction end disagrees with the germline gene, perhaps due to a read error. The rearrangement links TRBV6-1 to TRBJ1-6, with D possibly being TRBD1 (6 bases). Germline V CDR1 and CDR2: MNHNS, SASEGT. The CDR3 covers 16 residues. CDR3 nucleotide sequence: TGTGCCAGCGTGGGAAGCCAGGGGCCAGCTAATTCGCCCCTCCACTTT. Its protein is CASVGSQGPANSPLHF.

As concerns this clonotype: This sequence may be a read error, since a much larger clone differs from it by one base. V gene TRBV4-1 combines with J gene TRBJ1-1; D unresolved. Looked up from germline, CDR1 is MGHRA and CDR2 is YSYEKL. The CDR3 contains 15 residues. The DNA for the CDR3 is TGCGCCAGCAGCCAAGAGGTCAGAGCGAACACTGAAACTTTCTTT. It specifies CASSQEVRANTETFF.

This clonotype has ten or more counts. This sequence joins TRBV29-1 and TRBJ2-3, with D perhaps assigned TRBD1 or TRBD2 (5 bases each). Germline lookup yields CDR1 SQVTM and CDR2 ANQGSEA. CDR3 size: 13 residues. With 4 bases removed from V and 3 bases from J, the gap between germline ends came to 11 bases. CDR3 in DNA: TGCAGCGTTGGAGGGGAAAGGACAGATACGCAGTATTTT. Amino acids: CSVGGERTDTQYF.

This clonotype showed up many times. The chain joins TRBV20-1 to TRBJ2-1; no reliable D call. CDR1 and CDR2 (germline): DFQATT, SNEGSKA (reference sequence). V lost 1 base and J 0 bases, leaving 10 bases between the germline ends. The length of the CDR3 is 15 residues. CDR3: CSARAWIFSYNEQFF. The CDR3 coding sequence is TGCAGTGCTAGAGCATGGATCTTCTCCTACAATGAGCAGTTCTTC.